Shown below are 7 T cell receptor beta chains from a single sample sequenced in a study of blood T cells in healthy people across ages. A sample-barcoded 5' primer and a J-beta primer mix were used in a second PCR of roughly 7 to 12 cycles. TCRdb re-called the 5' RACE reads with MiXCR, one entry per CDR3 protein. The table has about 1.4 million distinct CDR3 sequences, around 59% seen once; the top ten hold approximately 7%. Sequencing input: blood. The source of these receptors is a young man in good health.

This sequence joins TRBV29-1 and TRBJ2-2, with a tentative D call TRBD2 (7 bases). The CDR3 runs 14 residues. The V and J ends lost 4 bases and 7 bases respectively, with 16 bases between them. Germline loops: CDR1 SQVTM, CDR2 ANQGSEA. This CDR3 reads CSVVPQGRVGELFF. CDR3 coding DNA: TGCAGCGTTGTCCCCCAGGGGAGGGTCGGGGAGCTGTTTTTT.

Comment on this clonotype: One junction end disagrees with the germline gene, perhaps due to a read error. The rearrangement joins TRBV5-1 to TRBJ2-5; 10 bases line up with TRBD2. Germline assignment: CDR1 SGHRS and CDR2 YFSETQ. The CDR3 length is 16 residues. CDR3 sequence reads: CVSSSRTSGLGETQYF. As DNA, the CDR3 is TGCGTCAGCAGCTCCCGGACTAGCGGTTTGGGTGAGACCCAGTACTTC.

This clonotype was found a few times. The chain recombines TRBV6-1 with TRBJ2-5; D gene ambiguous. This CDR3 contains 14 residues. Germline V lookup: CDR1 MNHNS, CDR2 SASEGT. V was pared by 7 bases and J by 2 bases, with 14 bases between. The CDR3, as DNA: TGTGCCAGCATCTTCGGACCAAGACAAGAGACCCAGTACTTC. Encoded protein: CASIFGPRQETQYF.

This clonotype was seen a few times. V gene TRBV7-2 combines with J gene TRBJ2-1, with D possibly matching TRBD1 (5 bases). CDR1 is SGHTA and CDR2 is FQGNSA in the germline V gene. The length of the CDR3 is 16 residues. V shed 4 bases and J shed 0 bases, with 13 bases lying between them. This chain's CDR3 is CASSSFDSSSYNEQFF. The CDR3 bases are TGTGCCAGCAGCTCGTTCGACAGCAGCTCCTACAATGAGCAGTTCTTC.

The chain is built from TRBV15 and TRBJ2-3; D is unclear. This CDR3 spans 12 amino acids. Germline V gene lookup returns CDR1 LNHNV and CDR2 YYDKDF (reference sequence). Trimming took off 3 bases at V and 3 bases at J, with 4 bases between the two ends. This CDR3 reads CATSSLTDTQYF. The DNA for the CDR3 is TGTGCCACCAGCAGCCTTACAGATACGCAGTATTTT.

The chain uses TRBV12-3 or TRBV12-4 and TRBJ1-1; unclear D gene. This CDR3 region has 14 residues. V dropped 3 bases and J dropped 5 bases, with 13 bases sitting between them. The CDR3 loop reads CASSFKGYGTEAFF. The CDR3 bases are TGTGCCAGCAGTTTCAAGGGTTATGGAACTGAAGCTTTCTTT.

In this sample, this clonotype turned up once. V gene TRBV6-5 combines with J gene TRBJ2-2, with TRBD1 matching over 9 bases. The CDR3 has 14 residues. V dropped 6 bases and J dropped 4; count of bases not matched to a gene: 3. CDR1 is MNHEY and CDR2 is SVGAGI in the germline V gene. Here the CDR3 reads CASRGQGPTGELFF. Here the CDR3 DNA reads TGTGCCAGCAGGGGACAGGGTCCCACCGGGGAGCTGTTTTTT.